This T cell receptor (beta chain) appears in the sequencing data of a study of OX40 agonist ivuxolimab in advanced cancers. Method: immunoSEQ multiplex PCR; TCRdb's copy keeps in-frame clones and lacks some. The sample contains some 30,000 clones, approximately 81% of which appear only once. The germline V gene has CDR1 SNHLY and CDR2 FYNNEI. The CDR3 consists of 10 residues. V dropped 3 bases and J dropped 13 bases, with 10 bases sitting between them. The sample here was CD4+ or CD8+ T cells sorted from blood, taken in a trial of the OX40 agonist ivuxolimab. The sequence derives from an adult with an advanced solid tumor such as melanoma, head and neck, liver or kidney cancer. The V and J genes are TRBV2 and TRBJ2-7, with a tentative D call TRBD1 (5 bases). For the CDR3, the DNA is TGTGCCAGCAGTGATGGGGCGGCCTACTTC. It is translated as CASSDGAAYF.